This TCR beta chain was profiled in a study of T cell responses to AZD1222 COVID-19 vaccine. Clones were sequenced by immunoSEQ multiplex PCR, and TCRdb holds only the in-frame ones, with some missing. The data hold about 130,000 clones, with approximately 91% observed a single time. The CDR3 length is 18 residues. The V and J ends lost 2 bases and 5 bases, in that order; junction bases with no gene match: 14. The germline V gene has CDR1 MNHEY and CDR2 SVGEGT. This TCR was recovered from an adult who received the AZD1222 COVID-19 vaccine. The rearrangement uses TRBV6-2 or TRBV6-3 and TRBJ2-3; 9 bases are shared with TRBD2. Sample: peripheral blood, taken 28 days after the second AZD1222 dose. This CDR3 reads CASSYHRRQREARDTQYF. The CDR3 DNA sequence: TGTGCCAGCAGTTACCACCGTCGACAGCGGGAGGCGAGAGATACGCAGTATTTT.